This entry lists 16 T cell receptor beta chains sequenced from one sample in a study of molecular identifiers for immune sequencing clone quantification. TCRdb redid the calling of the PCR reads with MiXCR, one entry per CDR3 protein. The sample consists of some 580,000 distinct CDR3 sequences, roughly 27% of them appearing once. The sample was naive CD8+ T cells from blood, with Jurkat cell RNA spiked in. Regarding subset: FACS-sorted CD8+CD4-CCR7+CD45RA+ naive T cells. These receptors were taken from a human donor in good health. Some libraries in this study had Jurkat cell RNA spiked in.

CDR3 DNA sequence: TGTGCCAGCAGTCCATTGGACACAACCTACGAGCAGTACTTC. It translates to CASSPLDTTYEQYF. The chain links TRBV6-5 to TRBJ2-7; D may be TRBD1 (5 bases). Looked up from germline, CDR1 is MNHEY and CDR2 is SVGAGI. The CDR3 is 14 residues long. Trimming left V 5 bases short and J 2 bases short, with 13 bases between.

This chain connects TRBV3-1 to TRBJ2-1; 10 nucleotides line up with TRBD2. The germline V gene encodes CDR1 LGHDT and CDR2 YNNKEL (reference sequence). Unmatched junction bases numbered 6, after V lost 0 bases and J lost 4 bases. The CDR3 is 17 residues long. The CDR3 region has the DNA TGTGCCAGCAGCCAAGATAGTCTAGCGGGAGCTTACAATGAGCAGTTCTTC. Protein product: CASSQDSLAGAYNEQFF.

V gene TRBV20-1 combines with J gene TRBJ2-7; 8 nucleotides agree with TRBD2. The CDR3 sequence is 17 residues long. Germline-derived CDR1 and CDR2 are DFQATT and SNEGSKA (reference sequence). V lost 0 bases, J lost 3 bases, and 13 bases stayed unmatched. For the CDR3, the DNA is TGCAGTGCTAGAGAGCCCCCCATGGGACTAGAACACTACGAGCAGTACTTC. Encoded protein: CSAREPPMGLEHYEQYF.

The rearrangement links TRBV24-1 to TRBJ1-1, with D possibly being TRBD1 (6 bases). CDR1 is KGHDR and CDR2 is SFDVKD in the germline V gene. CDR3 length equals 13 residues. V gave up 7 bases and J gave up 1 base, with 9 bases separating them. CDR3 residues: CATRGQQNTEAFF. The CDR3, as DNA: TGTGCCACCAGGGGACAACAGAACACTGAAGCTTTCTTT.

This clonotype was recorded many times. The chain uses TRBV30 and TRBJ1-6; a possible D gene is TRBD1 (6 bases). CDR1 and CDR2 from the germline V gene are GTSNPN and SVGIG (reference sequence). This CDR3 spans 13 amino acids. Trimming stripped 4 bases from V and 7 bases from J, with 11 bases between. As DNA, the CDR3 is TGTGCCTGGATACAGGGCGAGAATTCACCCCTCCACTTT. It translates to CAWIQGENSPLHF.

This clonotype was picked up one time. This chain links TRBV6-1 with TRBJ1-1, with D possibly matching TRBD1 (6 bases). The CDR3 sequence is 15 residues long. V was trimmed by 3 bases and J by 0 bases, leaving 11 bases between them. CDR1 MNHNS and CDR2 SASEGT come from the germline V gene. This CDR3 is CASSEDRYMNTEAFF. CDR3 DNA sequence: TGTGCCAGCAGTGAGGACAGATACATGAACACTGAAGCTTTCTTT.

This clonotype was counted at least ten times. An end of the junction does not agree with germline; a read error may underlie this. V and J are TRBV7-7 and TRBJ1-1; D perhaps matches TRBD1 (6 bases). Germline loops: CDR1 SSHAT, CDR2 FNYEAQ (reference sequence). This CDR3 comprises 16 residues. The CDR3 nucleotides are TGTGCTAGCAGCTTATTACGGACAGACAGTGACACTGAAGCTTTCTTT. Translated: CASSLLRTDSDTEAFF. The full variable domain, its missing parts supplied by reference TRBV7-7 and TRBJ1-1, is GAGVSQSPRYKVTKRGQDVTLRCDPISSHATLYWYQQALGQGPEFLTYFNYEAQPDKSGLPSDRFSAERPEGSISTLTIQRTEQRDSAMYRCASSLLRTDSDTEAFFGQGTRLTVV.

J is TRBJ2-1 and V is TRBV30, with 7 bases matching TRBD2. Germline V CDR1 and CDR2: GTSNPN, SVGIG (reference sequence). The V gene end was trimmed by 5 bases and the J gene end by 0 bases; junction bases not matched to a gene: 10. The CDR3 totals 16 residues. The CDR3 coding sequence is TGTGCCTGGTACAGCGGGGATGGGGCCTCCTACAATGAGCAGTTCTTC. Translation gives CAWYSGDGASYNEQFF.

This clonotype has a single count. This rearrangement joins TRBV29-1 to TRBJ1-2; maybe TRBD1 (5 bases). CDR1 SQVTM and CDR2 ANQGSEA come from the germline V gene. Trimming cost V 2 bases and J 5 bases, with 15 bases left between them. CDR3 length: 14 residues. CDR3 bases: TGCAGCGTTGAATCGGGCTGGGGGAATTATGGCTACACCTTC. This codes for CSVESGWGNYGYTF.

The rearrangement joins TRBV3-1 to TRBJ2-7; D gene ambiguous. The CDR3 is 13 residues long. The V gene lost 3 bases and the J gene lost 6 bases, with 12 bases spanning the gap. CDR1 and CDR2 from the germline V gene are LGHDT and YNNKEL (reference sequence). CDR3 DNA: TGTGCCAGCAGCCACCTAGAGCCATCCGAGCAGTACTTC. This codes for CASSHLEPSEQYF.

This clonotype was picked up many times. The V and J genes are TRBV29-1 and TRBJ2-7; tentatively, D is TRBD2 (5 bases). The ends were cut back, 7 bases at V and 6 bases at J, with 13 bases in the middle. The CDR3 length is 11 residues. The germline V gene has CDR1 SQVTM and CDR2 ANQGSEA. CDR3 bases: TGCAGCGCTTCACTAGGAGTCGAGCAGTACTTC. It specifies CSASLGVEQYF.

This clonotype was seen many times. CDR3 DNA sequence: TGTGCCAGCAGCTCAGCGGGGGGCTACGAGCAGTACTTC. Protein product: CASSSAGGYEQYF. The gene calls are TRBV7-9 and TRBJ2-7, with 9 bases identical to TRBD2. This CDR3 is 13 amino acids long. The J segment lost 3 bases and the V segment lost 4 bases, leaving 1 base of the junction unmatched. The germline CDR1 and CDR2 sequences are SEHNR and FQNEAQ (reference sequence). Complete variable domain (other parts from reference TRBV7-9 and TRBJ2-7): DTGVSQNPRHKITKRGQNVTFRCDPISEHNRLYWYRQTLGQGPEFLTYFQNEAQLEKSRLLSDRFSAERPKGSFSTLEIQRTEQGDSAMYLCASSSAGGYEQYFGPGTRLTVT.

This clonotype has just a few counts. This CDR3 reads CASRPFGGRQETQYF. The CDR3 DNA reads as TGTGCCAGTAGGCCTTTCGGAGGGCGGCAAGAGACCCAGTACTTC. J is TRBJ2-5 and V is TRBV19, with TRBD2 as a possible D gene (6 bases). The V end lost 6 bases, the J end lost 2 bases, and 16 bases lay between the germline ends. Germline values: CDR1 LNHDA, CDR2 SQIVND (reference sequence). This CDR3 is built from 15 residues.

In its sample, this clonotype was seen many times. The V call is TRBV29-1, the J call TRBJ1-2, with D possibly being TRBD1 (6 bases). The CDR3 covers 13 residues. Germline assignment: CDR1 SQVTM and CDR2 ANQGSEA. Trimming removed 7 bases at V and 3 bases at J, with 15 bases between. The CDR3 loop reads CSAKGGFDYGYTF. CDR3 sequence (DNA): TGCAGCGCTAAAGGGGGATTCGACTATGGCTACACCTTC.

A single count supports this clonotype. Its ends do not fully match the called genes, so a read error is possible. The V and J genes are TRBV3-1 and TRBJ2-7; D is unclear. The germline V gene has CDR1 LGHDT and CDR2 YNNKEL (reference sequence). The CDR3 runs to 14 residues. The CDR3 DNA is TGTGTCAGCAGCTATACAGACCGTACCTACGAGCAGTACTTC. Translation: CVSSYTDRTYEQYF.

This clonotype was recorded a few times. The chain has TRBV6-1 and TRBJ2-5; TRBD1 matches 9 bases. Germline values: CDR1 MNHNS, CDR2 SASEGT. V dropped 5 bases and J dropped 3; count of bases not matched to a gene: 4. The CDR3 runs 14 residues. The CDR3 DNA reads as TGTGCCAGCAGTCTGACAGGGGGAAAAGAGACCCAGTACTTC. Translation gives CASSLTGGKETQYF.